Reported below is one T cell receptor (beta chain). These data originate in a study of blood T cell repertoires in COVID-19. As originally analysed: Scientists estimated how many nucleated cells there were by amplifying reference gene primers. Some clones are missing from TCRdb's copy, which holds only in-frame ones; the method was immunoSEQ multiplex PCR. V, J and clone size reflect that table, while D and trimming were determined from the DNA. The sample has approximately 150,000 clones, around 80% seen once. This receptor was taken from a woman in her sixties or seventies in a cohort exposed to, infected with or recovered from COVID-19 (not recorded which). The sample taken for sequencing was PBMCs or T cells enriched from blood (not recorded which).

CDR3 residues: CAIAGTVFPIYF. The CDR3 DNA follows: TGTGCCATCGCCGGGACAGTTTTCCCCATATATTTT. The chain is built from TRBV12-3 or TRBV12-4 and TRBJ1-3; 7 bases are a match to TRBD1. The CDR3 length is 12 residues. Losses at the gene ends were 10 bases for V and 11 bases for J; bases not matched to a gene: 11.